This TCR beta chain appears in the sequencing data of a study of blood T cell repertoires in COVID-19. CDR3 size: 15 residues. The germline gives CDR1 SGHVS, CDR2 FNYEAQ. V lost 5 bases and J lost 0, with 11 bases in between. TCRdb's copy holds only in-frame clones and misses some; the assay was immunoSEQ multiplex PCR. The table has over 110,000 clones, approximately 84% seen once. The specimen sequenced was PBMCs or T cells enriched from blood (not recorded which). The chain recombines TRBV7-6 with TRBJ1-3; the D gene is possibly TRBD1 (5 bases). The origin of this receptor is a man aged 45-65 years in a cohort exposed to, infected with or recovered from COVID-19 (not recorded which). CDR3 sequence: CASSLVQGSGNTIYF. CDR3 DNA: TGTGCCAGCAGCCTGGTTCAGGGCTCTGGAAACACCATATATTTT.